This TCR beta chain appears in the sequencing data of a study of T cell clonality in common variable immunodeficiency (dated by TCRdb to 2015 to 2017). CVID samples and control samples contributed equivalent amounts of genomic DNA as sequencing input. For every sample, a 60 bp segment covering the rearranged TCRbeta CDR3 region was amplified and then sequenced. The immunoSEQ assay, a bias-corrected multiplex PCR combined with high-throughput sequencing, was used to amplify TCRbeta. The source study handled its data this way. Each unique nucleotide sequence was treated as a clone and annotated with V, D and J genes, copy number and frequency. Sequences were labeled productive if in frame, and non-productive if out of frame or containing stop codons. Clonality was calculated from Shannon's entropy as previously described. The predicted amino acid sequences of productive clones were used to derive the mean CDR3 Kyte-Doolittle hydropathy. Using the R hclust function, scaled V gene usage was clustered hierarchically with Manhattan distance and complete linkage. Clone sharing by CDR3 amino acid sequence was assessed by resampling 12 repertoires per group over 100 rounds. The repertoires were screened for some 70 published EBV-specific TCRbeta sequences and 200 to 250 published CMV-specific TCRbeta sequences. After a couple of CVID samples that produced fewer than 10,000 sequences were dropped from the analysis, 42 CVID repertoires remained. TCRdb retrieved this table from immuneACCESS and kept in-frame rearrangements only. Not all clones are present; in checked studies, unresolved V genes account for under half, and no reason is known for the remainder. D and trimming were read from the DNA, whereas the V and J calls and clone size are those reported in that table. The sample counts approximately 44,000 clones, each observed more than once. Of the sample, about 3% falls within the top ten clones.

The germline V gene encodes CDR1 SGHVS and CDR2 FNYEAQ. After removal of 1 base from V and 2 bases from J, the junction retains 5 bases not matched to a gene. The CDR3 has 17 amino acids, counting the end cysteine and phenylalanine. The 42 bases shown cover part of the CDR3, and their frame starts at base 1. Most CVID patients and most healthy controls were of Caucasian heritage. Heparinized peripheral whole blood samples of about 5 to 8 ml were obtained from each donor. Genomic DNA from adults with common variable immune deficiency (CVID) and from healthy adult controls was used to sequence TCRbeta CDR3 repertoires. The control group was made up of roughly 22 healthy adult volunteers (about 10 male and 12 female) whose ages ranged from about 23 to 66 years, with a mean age of approximately 37. Diluted blood was density-centrifuged over Hypaque 1077 or Ficoll-Paque to isolate peripheral blood mononuclear cells. Unsorted mononuclear cells served as the source of genomic DNA, which was extracted either by Qiagen column purification or by a centrifugation-based method.

General conclusions and limits of the study: CVID TCRbeta sequences were reported to have fewer deletions and N-nucleotide insertions and to lack highly modified clones with 13 or more V deletions. TCRbeta clonality was higher in CVID subjects than in healthy controls (t-test p = 0.018), and the increase was most characteristic of about a third of subjects. Even though DNA input was the same, control samples had an average of approximately 82,000 unique sequences each, compared with 25,000 to 35,000 in CVID samples. Correlations between repertoire features and clinical complications were limited by patient heterogeneity within the CVID cohort. It was noted by the authors that sequencing of the repertoires of T cell subpopulations would be needed to clarify the cause of the increased clonality in CVID. CVID subjects shared fewer TCRbeta clones with each other than healthy controls did (p < 0.0001).

This clone was seen repeatedly, ten times or more. The antigen it recognizes is unknown. Read coverage stops 3 residues before the CDR3 terminus; the germline J gene supplies the remainder. The sequence was collected from a person aged 18 to 75 in good health. Material: peripheral blood mononuclear cells. The chain links TRBV7-6 with TRBJ2-2, with 9 middle bases fitting TRBD1. The CDR3 in this case is CASSLGQGQGNTGELFF. The covered CDR3 bases are TGTGCCAGCAGCTTAGGACAGGGACAGGGAAACACCGGGGAG.